This is a list of T cell receptor beta chains from one sample in a study of blood T cell repertoires in COVID-19. Only in-frame clones appear in the TCRdb table, and some are missing; sequencing was by immunoSEQ multiplex PCR. The sample lists 90,000 to 150,000 clones, around 87% seen once, with approximately 2.3% in the top ten. The sample consisted of peripheral blood. The receptor source for this set is a woman in her fifties or sixties with acute or convalescent COVID-19. Each CDR3 is given with its conserved first and last residue. D genes are given only for firm matches.

V: TRBV6-6
D: -
J: TRBJ2-7
CDR3: CASSYPGSSSYEQYF

V: TRBV18
D: TRBD1
J: TRBJ1-6
CDR3: CASSRQGSDNSPLHF

V: TRBV28
D: -
J: TRBJ2-7
CDR3: CASSLDPRGSHEQYF

V: TRBV27
D: TRBD1
J: TRBJ1-2
CDR3: CASRSPGQGAGGYTF

V: TRBV4-3
D: -
J: TRBJ1-6
CDR3: CASSQEAGYYNSPLHF

V: TRBV25-1
D: TRBD2
J: TRBJ2-1
CDR3: CASRVAGVEEQFF

V: TRBV3-1/TRBV3-2
D: TRBD2
J: TRBJ2-5
CDR3: CASSQGGEETQYF

V: TRBV5-6
D: -
J: TRBJ1-6
CDR3: CASSFTGTNSPLHF

V: TRBV27
D: -
J: TRBJ2-7
CDR3: CASSLIGGSEQYF

V: TRBV5-6
D: -
J: TRBJ2-2
CDR3: CASSLDYEESTGELFF

V: TRBV7-2
D: -
J: TRBJ2-7
CDR3: CASSRGQDEQYF

V: TRBV7-8
D: -
J: TRBJ1-1
CDR3: CASSLGPGDMAFF

V: TRBV18
D: TRBD2
J: TRBJ2-2
CDR3: CASSPPSVQGGGRRTGELFF

V: TRBV9
D: -
J: TRBJ2-2
CDR3: CASSLSSTPRTGELFF

V: TRBV29-1
D: TRBD2
J: TRBJ2-7
CDR3: CSVGWAGDEQYF

V: TRBV3-1/TRBV3-2
D: TRBD1
J: TRBJ2-3
CDR3: CASSPRQGSTDTQYF

V: TRBV6-6
D: TRBD2
J: TRBJ2-1
CDR3: CASSPPGTLAGNEQFF

V: TRBV29-1
D: TRBD1
J: TRBJ1-2
CDR3: CSDDGTGETLWLGYTF

V: TRBV2
D: -
J: TRBJ2-1
CDR3: CASRTEGSSYNEQFF

V: TRBV9
D: TRBD2
J: TRBJ2-2
CDR3: CASSVVSGANTGELFF

V: TRBV9
D: -
J: TRBJ2-1
CDR3: CASSALPSYSASAYNEQFF

V: TRBV6-5
D: TRBD2
J: TRBJ2-2
CDR3: CASSPLAGDAGELFF

V: TRBV7-9
D: TRBD2
J: TRBJ2-2
CDR3: CASSLAGIGTSISGELFF

V: TRBV5-1
D: -
J: TRBJ1-6
CDR3: CASSSGGNSPLLSPLHF

V: TRBV7-2
D: -
J: TRBJ1-2
CDR3: CASSPRDTSYGYTF